Following are 17 T cell receptor beta chains from one sample sequenced in a study of CD8 T cells in ankylosing spondylitis. TCRdb itself ran the 5' RACE reads through MiXCR, one entry per CDR3 protein. In the table there are about 35,000 distinct CDR3 sequences, 2.5% to 3.5% of which are singletons. Sequencing was performed on blood, either unsorted or a sorted T cell fraction (not recorded which). These receptors were taken from a male donor with ankylosing spondylitis or in good health (not recorded which).

This clonotype came up many times. V gene TRBV9 combines with J gene TRBJ1-6; D not certain. V was trimmed by 0 bases and J by 9 bases, leaving 13 bases between them. The CDR3 consists of 15 residues. Germline CDR1 and CDR2: SGDLS and YYNGEE. DNA of the CDR3: TGTGCCAGCAGCGTAGATGGACGAATGAGTTCACCCCTCCACTTT. It codes for CASSVDGRMSSPLHF.

There are many counts of this clonotype. The genes are TRBV9 and TRBJ2-2; 9 bases map to TRBD2. The V gene's germline CDR1 is SGDLS and CDR2 YYNGEE. Trimming took 1 base from V and 6 from J; bases not matched to a gene: 10. CDR3 length: 17 residues. The CDR3 loop reads CASSVSDDGLAPGELFF. The CDR3 DNA is TGTGCCAGCAGCGTAAGCGACGACGGACTAGCGCCCGGGGAGCTGTTTTTT.

The sample holds many counts of this clonotype. V gene TRBV9 combines with J gene TRBJ2-3, with TRBD2 identical over 7 bases. Trimming removed 2 bases from V and 0 bases from J; junction bases left unmatched: 9. In germline, CDR1 is SGDLS, CDR2 YYNGEE. The CDR3 is 17 amino acids. The DNA of the CDR3 is TGTGCCAGCAGCGTTACGGGCGGGGGTCTTAGCACAGATACGCAGTATTTT. Residues: CASSVTGGGLSTDTQYF.

This clonotype was detected only a few times. J is TRBJ2-2 and V is TRBV9; D call uncertain. The CDR3 totals 14 residues. Trimming removed 0 bases from V and 4 bases from J, with 7 bases in between. Germline values: CDR1 SGDLS, CDR2 YYNGEE. The CDR3: CASSVEGITGELFF. The CDR3 DNA reads TGTGCCAGCAGCGTAGAAGGGATCACCGGGGAGCTGTTTTTT. The variable domain in full, with the rest retrieved from reference TRBV9 and TRBJ2-2, is DSGVTQTPKHLITATGQRVTLRCSPRSGDLSVYWYQQSLDQGLQFLIQYYNGEERAKGNILERFSAQQFPDLHSELNLSSLELGDSALYFCASSVEGITGELFFGEGSRLTVL.

The sample holds many counts of this clonotype. The rearrangement links TRBV9 to TRBJ2-1; D ambiguous. The germline gives CDR1 SGDLS, CDR2 YYNGEE. CDR3 length equals 13 residues. Trimming pared 0 bases from V and 5 bases from J, leaving 6 bases between. For the CDR3, the DNA is TGTGCCAGCAGCGTAGACACGGACAATGAGCAGTTCTTC. It is translated as CASSVDTDNEQFF.

The table lists this clonotype with many counts. The chain links TRBV9 to TRBJ1-1; D is possibly TRBD1 (5 bases). With 4 bases removed from V and 4 bases from J, the gap between germline ends came to 11 bases. The CDR3 extends over 13 amino acids. The V gene's germline CDR1 is SGDLS and CDR2 YYNGEE. CDR3 amino acids: CASSPGGTTEAFF. In DNA form, the CDR3 reads TGTGCCAGCAGCCCGGGGGGGACCACTGAAGCTTTCTTT.

This clonotype was counted ten times or more. The J gene is TRBJ2-3, the V gene TRBV9, with TRBD2 as a possible D gene (5 bases). From germline, CDR1 is SGDLS and CDR2 YYNGEE. The CDR3 has 15 amino acids. V was shortened by 0 bases and J by 0 bases, with 8 bases between the two germline ends. In DNA, the CDR3 is TGTGCCAGCAGCGTAGAGTTAGCGAGCACAGATACGCAGTATTTT. It is translated as CASSVELASTDTQYF.

This clonotype has ten or more counts. The V call is TRBV9, the J call TRBJ2-1; D uncertain. CDR3 size: 15 residues. Per germline, CDR1 SGDLS and CDR2 YYNGEE. V was shortened by 0 bases and J by 3 bases, with 10 bases between the two germline ends. The DNA for the CDR3 is TGTGCCAGCAGCGTAGCCCCGCGGAGCTACAATGAGCAGTTCTTC. This encodes CASSVAPRSYNEQFF.

This clonotype was detected many times. This sequence joins TRBV9 and TRBJ2-3; D not resolved. V was cut by 0 bases and J by 1 base, with 6 bases left in between. The CDR3 is 14 amino acids. The germline V gene has CDR1 SGDLS and CDR2 YYNGEE. The CDR3 is CASSVVTGTDTQYF. The CDR3 DNA reads TGTGCCAGCAGCGTAGTTACAGGCACAGATACGCAGTATTTT. Variable domain in full (rest from reference TRBV9 and TRBJ2-3): DSGVTQTPKHLITATGQRVTLRCSPRSGDLSVYWYQQSLDQGLQFLIQYYNGEERAKGNILERFSAQQFPDLHSELNLSSLELGDSALYFCASSVVTGTDTQYFGPGTRLTVL.

This clonotype was recorded at least ten times. The CDR3 reads CASSVEGTPFSGNTIYF. The CDR3 coding sequence is TGTGCCAGCAGCGTAGAGGGGACACCTTTCTCTGGAAACACCATATATTTT. This chain joins TRBV9 and TRBJ1-3; possible D gene TRBD1, 6 bases. The CDR3 is 17 amino acids. The V end was cut by 0 bases, the J end by 0 bases, with 13 bases between. CDR1 and CDR2 (germline): SGDLS, YYNGEE.

This clonotype was recorded many times. The rearrangement links TRBV9 to TRBJ2-1, with 9 bases that match TRBD2. The CDR3 is 15 residues long. Germline V gene data show CDR1 as SGDLS and CDR2 as YYNGEE. J gave up 11 bases and V 4 bases, and 13 bases lay outside the gene matches. The CDR3 nucleotides read TGTGCCAGCAGCCCCGGAAGCGGGGGGCCAACTCAGCAGTTCTTC. Protein sequence: CASSPGSGGPTQQFF. Full variable domain (rest looked up from reference TRBV9 and TRBJ2-1): DSGVTQTPKHLITATGQRVTLRCSPRSGDLSVYWYQQSLDQGLQFLIQYYNGEERAKGNILERFSAQQFPDLHSELNLSSLELGDSALYFCASSPGSGGPTQQFFGPGTRLTVL.

This clonotype occurred many times. The J gene is TRBJ2-1, the V gene TRBV9; a possible D gene is TRBD2 (5 bases). Germline V gene lookup returns CDR1 SGDLS and CDR2 YYNGEE. The CDR3 length is 15 residues. V lost 2 bases and J 2 bases, leaving 11 bases between the germline ends. CDR3 nucleotides: TGTGCCAGCAGCGTTCTGAAGGGAGCCTACAATGAGCAGTTCTTC. It codes for CASSVLKGAYNEQFF.

This clonotype was seen repeatedly, ten times or more. The rearrangement joins TRBV27 to TRBJ2-5, with 10 nucleotides matching TRBD1. This CDR3 spans 15 amino acids. Trimming at V came to 5 bases and at J to 5 bases, leaving 8 bases not matched to a gene. CDR1 and CDR2 (germline): MNHEY, SMNVEV (reference sequence). DNA of the CDR3: TGTGCCAGCAGTAAGGGACAGGGGCCGGGGGAGACCCAGTACTTC. This sequence encodes CASSKGQGPGETQYF.

This clonotype was seen at least ten times. The V call is TRBV9, the J call TRBJ2-2, with 7 nucleotides matching TRBD1. There are 16 residues in the CDR3. The germline V gene has CDR1 SGDLS and CDR2 YYNGEE. V was clipped by 0 bases and J by 6 bases; unmatched bases: 8. The CDR3 sequence: CASSVDPYRGAGELFF. In DNA form, the CDR3 reads TGTGCCAGCAGCGTAGACCCCTACAGGGGCGCCGGGGAGCTGTTTTTT. The variable domain in full, with the rest retrieved from reference TRBV9 and TRBJ2-2, is DSGVTQTPKHLITATGQRVTLRCSPRSGDLSVYWYQQSLDQGLQFLIQYYNGEERAKGNILERFSAQQFPDLHSELNLSSLELGDSALYFCASSVDPYRGAGELFFGEGSRLTVL.

This clonotype was seen repeatedly, ten times or more. The V gene is TRBV9, the J gene TRBJ1-1; 8 bases match TRBD1. Trimming at V came to 0 bases and at J to 1 base, leaving 2 bases not matched to a gene. The germline V gene has CDR1 SGDLS and CDR2 YYNGEE. The CDR3 spans 15 residues. The CDR3 DNA is TGTGCCAGCAGCGTAGGGACAGGGTCGAACACTGAAGCTTTCTTT. Protein product: CASSVGTGSNTEAFF.

Note on this clonotype: This clone may be a read error of a much larger clone one base away. The rearrangement links TRBV9 to TRBJ2-3; D is tentatively TRBD1 or TRBD2 (5 bases each). The V and J ends lost 1 base and 1 base respectively, with 19 bases between them. The CDR3 loop spans 18 amino acids. Germline assignment: CDR1 SGDLS and CDR2 YYNGEE. CDR3 nucleotides: TGTGCCAGCAGCGTACAGAGCGGTAGGGGTGGGGGCACAGATACGCAGTATTTT. Amino acid sequence: CASSVQSGRGGGTDTQYF.

This clonotype was seen at least ten times. This chain joins TRBV23-1 and TRBJ2-3; D is ambiguous. TRBV23-1 belongs to the ORF category, with a function that is uncertain. The V and J ends lost 1 base and 2 bases respectively, with 16 bases between them. The CDR3 totals 17 residues. The CDR3 nucleotides read TGCGCCAGCAGTCAATTCAGTACACAACAGAACACAGATACGCAGTATTTT. Its translation: CASSQFSTQQNTDTQYF.